The rows below give T cell receptor beta chains drawn from one sample of a study of T cells in Graves' hyperthyroidism and ophthalmopathy. TCRdb redid the calling of the multiplex PCR reads with MiXCR, one entry per CDR3 protein. The sample consists of a few hundred thousand distinct CDR3 sequences, under 60% of them appearing once. What was sequenced was peripheral blood or thyroid tissue (not recorded which). These receptors were collected from a woman in her late teens or twenties with Graves' hyperthyroidism. CDR3s include the opening cysteine and the closing phenylalanine or tryptophan. The order of the fields is CDR3 protein, CDR3 DNA, V gene, D gene, J gene, clone size. A D gene is named only where the DNA matches it firmly. Expanded clones get a size class; other rows say once, few or many, or leave the size out.

CDR3 protein: CASSLGSGYNQPQHF; CDR3 DNA: TGTGCCAGCAGCTTGGGATCAGGTTACAATCAGCCCCAGCATTTT; V gene: TRBV5-6; D gene: -; J gene: TRBJ1-5; clone size: many
CDR3 protein: CASSDRPGGFIYNSPLHF; CDR3 DNA: TGTGCCAGCAGTGATCGCCCAGGGGGCTTCATCTATAATTCACCCCTCCACTTT; V gene: TRBV12-3/TRBV12-4; D gene: TRBD1; J gene: TRBJ1-6; clone size: many
CDR3 protein: CSAATSGDGYTF; CDR3 DNA: TGCAGTGCTGCGACTAGCGGGGACGGCTACACCTTC; V gene: TRBV20-1; D gene: -; J gene: TRBJ1-2; clone size: -
CDR3 protein: CSARGRDSSNLGTEAFF; CDR3 DNA: TGCAGTGCTAGAGGGCGGGACAGTTCGAATTTGGGCACTGAAGCTTTCTTT; V gene: TRBV20-1; D gene: TRBD1; J gene: TRBJ1-1; clone size: many
CDR3 protein: CASSLESQGVAYGYTF; CDR3 DNA: TGTGCCAGCAGCTTGGAATCACAGGGGGTCGCCTATGGCTACACCTTC; V gene: TRBV5-8; D gene: TRBD1; J gene: TRBJ1-2; clone size: many
CDR3 protein: CSVGSLAGSDNEQYF; CDR3 DNA: TGCAGCGTTGGATCACTAGCGGGATCTGACAATGAGCAGTACTTC; V gene: TRBV29-1; D gene: TRBD2; J gene: TRBJ2-7; clone size: -
CDR3 protein: CASSQDGAGNTEAFF; CDR3 DNA: TGCGCCAGCAGCCAAGATGGGGCAGGGAACACTGAAGCTTTCTTT; V gene: TRBV4-1; D gene: -; J gene: TRBJ1-1; clone size: -
CDR3 protein: CSARDTLAGRETQHF; CDR3 DNA: TGCAGTGCTAGAGATACCCTAGCGGGCAGGGAGACCCAGCATTTT; V gene: TRBV20-1; D gene: -; J gene: TRBJ1-5; clone size: -
CDR3 protein: CASSTPGQGYYQPQHF; CDR3 DNA: TGTGCCAGCAGTACCCCGGGACAGGGGTACTATCAGCCCCAGCATTTT; V gene: TRBV2; D gene: TRBD1; J gene: TRBJ1-5; clone size: -
CDR3 protein: CSVDDGPGYGYTIYF; CDR3 DNA: TGCAGCGTTGATGACGGACCGGGCTATGGCTACACCATATATTTT; V gene: TRBV29-1; D gene: -; J gene: TRBJ1-3; clone size: -
CDR3 protein: CASSLGGGAWETQYF; CDR3 DNA: TGTGCCAGCAGCTTAGGCGGGGGGGCTTGGGAGACCCAGTACTTC; V gene: TRBV7-2; D gene: TRBD2; J gene: TRBJ2-5; clone size: -
CDR3 protein: CASNRNGLATDTQYF; CDR3 DNA: TGTGCCAGCAATAGAAATGGTCTAGCGACAGATACGCAGTATTTT; V gene: TRBV2; D gene: -; J gene: TRBJ2-3; clone size: -
CDR3 protein: CSASGFGTQGVTSGTQYF; CDR3 DNA: TGCAGTGCTAGCGGATTTGGGACACAGGGGGTAACCTCGGGTACGCAGTATTTT; V gene: TRBV20-1; D gene: TRBD1; J gene: TRBJ2-3; clone size: -
CDR3 protein: CASSVPGLETQYF; CDR3 DNA: TGTGCCAGCAGTGTGCCCGGTTTAGAGACCCAGTACTTC; V gene: TRBV2; D gene: -; J gene: TRBJ2-5; clone size: many
CDR3 protein: CAREGLAGDTGELFF; CDR3 DNA: TGTGCTAGAGAGGGACTAGCGGGAGACACCGGGGAGCTGTTTTTT; V gene: TRBV25-1; D gene: TRBD2; J gene: TRBJ2-2; clone size: -